This TCR beta chain was captured by sequencing in a study of blood T cell repertoires in COVID-19. The overall study: Material from acute and convalescent COVID-19 was sourced from the United States, Italy and Spain. T cells, B-cell-depleted T cells, or PBMCs provided the cDNA or gDNA that served as material.

Original data processing: It was from reference gene primer amplification that nucleated cell counts were estimated. Profiled with immunoSEQ multiplex PCR; TCRdb holds only in-frame clones, not every one. The V and J calls and the clone size are those of that table, but D and trimming were determined from the DNA. Of 180,000 or so clones in the sample, roughly 78% were seen once. Trimming cost V 5 bases and J 3 bases; bases outside gene matches: 4. The germline V gene has CDR1 SEHNR and CDR2 FQNEAQ (reference sequence). There are 14 residues in the CDR3. A few counts support this clone. The receptor was isolated from an elderly woman with active or convalescent COVID-19. The sequenced material came from peripheral blood. V is TRBV7-9 and J is TRBJ2-5, with TRBD1 matching over 9 bases. DNA for the CDR3: TGTGCCAGCAGCCCGAGGACAGGGGAAGAGACCCAGTACTTC. Translation gives CASSPRTGEETQYF.